Sequencing of this T cell receptor (beta chain) was carried out in a study of blood T cell repertoires in COVID-19. As for the study in general: COVID-19 samples collected from the United States, Italy and Spain covered acute and convalescent phases. PBMCs, B-cell-depleted T cells, or T cells provided the cDNA or gDNA that made up the material.

This clone was counted a single time. This CDR3 is built from 15 residues. V was cut by 6 bases and J by 6 bases, with 18 bases left in between. Germline V lookup: CDR1 SGHRS, CDR2 YFSETQ. Authors' methods: Reference gene primer amplification gave nucleated cell count estimates. TCRdb keeps only in-frame clones here, not all; method: immunoSEQ multiplex PCR. V, J and clone size are taken as reported in that table, and D and trimming were inferred from the DNA itself. The data contain approximately 140,000 clones, around four fifths of them singletons. This clonotype originated in a woman aged 40 to 50 with active or convalescent COVID-19. The material sequenced was peripheral blood. This chain joins TRBV5-1 and TRBJ2-2; a weak D match, TRBD2 (7 bases). In DNA form, the CDR3 reads TGCGCCAGCAACCCGTGGGGGGGCGTCCCCGGGGAGCTGTTTTTT. Translated, it gives CASNPWGGVPGELFF.